This TCR beta chain originates from a study of blood T cell repertoires in COVID-19. Across the study: The study drew acute and convalescent COVID-19 samples from the United States, Italy and Spain. T cells, B-cell-depleted T cells, or PBMCs provided the cDNA or gDNA that served as material.

Profiled with immunoSEQ multiplex PCR; TCRdb holds only in-frame clones, not every one. This sample has about 42,000 clones, with about 80% found just once. The CDR3 consists of 17 residues. CDR1 and CDR2 (germline): SGDLS, YYNGEE. V was shortened by 0 bases and J by 6 bases, with 18 bases between the two germline ends. Sequenced: peripheral blood. The receptor comes from a man aged 70-80 years with active or convalescent COVID-19. This chain joins TRBV9 and TRBJ2-2; TRBD1 might be the D (6 bases). The CDR3 sequence is CASSVEVWGRLPGELFF. The CDR3 DNA sequence: TGTGCCAGCAGCGTAGAAGTCTGGGGGCGATTACCCGGGGAGCTGTTTTTT. Using reference TRBV9 and TRBJ2-2 for the parts outside the CDR3, the full variable domain is DSGVTQTPKHLITATGQRVTLRCSPRSGDLSVYWYQQSLDQGLQFLIQYYNGEERAKGNILERFSAQQFPDLHSELNLSSLELGDSALYFCASSVEVWGRLPGELFFGEGSRLTVL.